The T cell receptor (beta chain) under discussion was sequenced for a study of CD8+ T cells in alopecia areata. Study findings and constraints: Higher clonality was seen in lesional scalp than in normal scalp, especially in alopecia totalis/universalis. Mice gave a clearer picture of TCR sharing than patients did, possibly for HLA-related reasons. Sequenced scalp T cells also include alphabeta T cells resident in normal skin.

CDR1 and CDR2 from the germline V gene are NSQYPW and LRSPGD (reference sequence). V shed 3 bases, J shed 0 bases, and the junction held 3 bases outside the gene matches. The length of the CDR3 is 15 residues. Scientists pooled cutaneous lymph node cells and sorted them on CD4, CD8alpha, NKG2D, NKG2ACE and other markers. As the sequencing template, cDNA was produced by extracting RNA and reverse transcribing it. TCRdb's table, derived via immunoSEQ multiplex PCR, lists solely in-frame clones and lacks some. The sample was found to contain under 350,000 clones, and every one recurs. Only a few counts were recorded for this clone. Its matching antigen is unknown. Mouse gene names and germline throughout. The DNA ends 4 residues before the CDR3 does, and the rest of the CDR3 is filled in from the germline J gene. Other DNA sequences in this specimen translate into the identical CDR3.

V usage is TRBV1 and J usage is TRBJ2-7; 9 positions match TRBD2. Material: CD4+ T cells sorted from a lymph node. The clonotype was recovered from a C3H/HeJ mouse with alopecia areata. As its MHC haplotype, the strain has H2-k. CDR3 loop: CTCSALGGSSYEQYF. The part of the CDR3 DNA that was read is TGCACCTGCAGTGCGCTGGGGGGGAGCTCCTAT.